The T cell receptor (beta chain) under discussion was sequenced for a study of T-cell reconstitution after alpha-beta-depleted transplantation in children. This clonotype was seen ten or more times. Germline V lookup: CDR1 LGHNA, CDR2 YNFKEQ. V gave up 3 bases and J gave up 5 bases; unmatched junction bases: 8. The CDR3 totals 15 residues. Molecular barcoding with unique molecular identifiers was used for the TCRbeta library. TCRdb ran MiXCR on the PCR reads and lists one entry per CDR3 protein. The table includes roughly 100,000 distinct CDR3 sequences, 7% to 10% detected once. The V gene is TRBV4-2, the J gene TRBJ1-1; 8 bases agree with TRBD1. The material was PBMCs from the stem cell graft donor, obtained from the stem cell graft. The receptor was isolated from a human donor who donated a stem cell graft to a child with congenital amegakaryocytic thrombocytopenia. The CDR3 nucleotides read TGTGCCAGCAGCCAGGCAGGGGGCGCGAAAACTGAAGCTTTCTTT. It translates to CASSQAGGAKTEAFF.